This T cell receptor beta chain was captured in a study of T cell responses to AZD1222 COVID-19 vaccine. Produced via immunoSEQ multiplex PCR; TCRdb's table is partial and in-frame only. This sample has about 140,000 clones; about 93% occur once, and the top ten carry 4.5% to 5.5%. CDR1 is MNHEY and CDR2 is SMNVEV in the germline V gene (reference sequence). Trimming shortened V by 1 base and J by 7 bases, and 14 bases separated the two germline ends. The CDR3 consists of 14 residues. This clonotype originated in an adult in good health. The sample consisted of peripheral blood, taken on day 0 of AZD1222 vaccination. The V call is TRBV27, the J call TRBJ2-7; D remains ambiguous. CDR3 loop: CASSLWLGVGEQYF. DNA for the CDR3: TGTGCCAGCAGTTTATGGCTTGGGGTGGGGGAGCAGTACTTC.